The source of this T cell receptor (beta chain) is a study of blood T cells in healthy people across ages. Overall study findings and caveats: Per-million-T-cell TCR beta diversity fell roughly linearly with age. PBMCs that were unsorted prevented a conclusive naive versus antigen-experienced comparison. Higher naive T cell percentage went strongly together with higher TCR beta diversity.

This clonotype came up a few times. Its antigen remains unidentified. Primers used in a second PCR of roughly 7 to 12 cycles were a sample-barcoded 5' primer and a J-beta primer mix. TCRdb reprocessed the 5' RACE reads via MiXCR and lists one record per CDR3 protein. The sample contains about 1.5 million distinct CDR3 sequences, roughly 43% of which appear only once. The CDR3 loop spans 16 amino acids. Unmatched junction bases numbered 3, after V lost 4 bases and J lost 1 base. The chain uses TRBV12-3 or TRBV12-4 and TRBJ2-1; the match to TRBD2 covers 11 bases. This TCR was recovered from a young woman in good health. The sample consisted of blood. CDR3 nucleotides: TGTGCCAGCAGTTCTAGCGGGAGGAAGTCCTACAATGAGCAGTTCTTC. This translates into CASSSSGRKSYNEQFF.